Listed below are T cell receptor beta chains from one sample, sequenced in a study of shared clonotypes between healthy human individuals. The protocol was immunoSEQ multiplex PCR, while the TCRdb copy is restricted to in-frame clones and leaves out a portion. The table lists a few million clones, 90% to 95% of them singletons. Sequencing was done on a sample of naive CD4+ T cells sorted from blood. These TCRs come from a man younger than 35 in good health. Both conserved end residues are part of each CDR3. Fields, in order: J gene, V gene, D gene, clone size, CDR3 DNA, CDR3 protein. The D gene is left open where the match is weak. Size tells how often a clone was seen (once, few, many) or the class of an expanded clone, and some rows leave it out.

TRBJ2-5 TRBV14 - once TGTGCCAGCAGCTTAAGCGTGGGGTACCAAGAGACCCAGTACTTC CASSLSVGYQETQYF
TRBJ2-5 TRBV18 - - TGTGCCAGCTCACCAAGTTCAAGAGATCCCCAGTACTTC CASSPSSRDPQYF
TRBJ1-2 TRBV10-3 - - TGTGCCATCAGGGAAGACAAAGCCTATGGCTACACCTTC CAIREDKAYGYTF
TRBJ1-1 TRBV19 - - TGTGCCAGTAGTATGGGTCTGGGGTGGAACACTGAAGCTTTCTTT CASSMGLGWNTEAFF
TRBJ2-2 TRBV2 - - TGTGCCAGCAGAGGGGTGACCGGGGAGCTGTTTTTT CASRGVTGELFF
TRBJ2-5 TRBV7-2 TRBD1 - TGTGCCAGCGCGGCCGGGAACAGGGGGTACGAGACCCAGTACTTC CASAAGNRGYETQYF
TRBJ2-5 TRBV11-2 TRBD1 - TGTGCCAGCAGCTTAGGGGCCAATGACAGGGGGAAGACCCAGTACTTC CASSLGANDRGKTQYF
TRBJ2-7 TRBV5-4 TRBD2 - TGTGCCAGCAGCTTGGCCGGGACTATTCCCTACGAGCAGTACTTC CASSLAGTIPYEQYF
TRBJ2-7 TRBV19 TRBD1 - TGTGCCAGTAGTATATCCACAGGGGGCGTCGGCGAGCAGTACTTC CASSISTGGVGEQYF
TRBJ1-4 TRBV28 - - TGTGCCAGCAGTTTCCAAAAGCTACGGCGGGGAAGCCTCCCGACTAATGAAAAACTGTTTTTT CASSFQKLRRGSLPTNEKLFF
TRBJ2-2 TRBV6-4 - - TGTGCCAGCAGTGACGAGGGGATCGGGGAGCTGTTTTTT CASSDEGIGELFF
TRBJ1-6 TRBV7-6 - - TGTGCCAGCAGCGGGAGGGTCCTCGATAGCTCCTATAATTCACCCCTCCACTTT CASSGRVLDSSYNSPLHF
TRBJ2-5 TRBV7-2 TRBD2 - TGTGCCAGCAGCTTGACACTAGCGGTCGAGACCCAGTACTTC CASSLTLAVETQYF
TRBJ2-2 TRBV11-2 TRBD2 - TGTGCCAGCAGCCTCTTAGCGGGAGGCACCGGGGAGCTGTTTTTT CASSLLAGGTGELFF
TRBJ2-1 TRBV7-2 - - TGTGCCAGCAGCTTAAATTGGGGGGAAACCTACAATGAGCAGTTCTTC CASSLNWGETYNEQFF
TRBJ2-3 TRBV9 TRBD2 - TGTGCCAGCAGCGTAGCTGGCGGGAGAGGTTTGGATACGCAGTATTTT CASSVAGGRGLDTQYF
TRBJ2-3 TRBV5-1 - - TGCGCCAGCAGCTTGTCTCACTACACAGATACGCAGTATTTT CASSLSHYTDTQYF
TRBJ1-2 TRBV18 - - TGTGCCAGCTCACCAGGACAGAATGGCTACACCTTC CASSPGQNGYTF
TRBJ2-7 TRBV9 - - TGTGCCAGCAGCGTCGGGACGGGGAGCTCCTACGAGCAGTACTTC CASSVGTGSSYEQYF
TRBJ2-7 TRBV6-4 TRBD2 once TGTGCCAGCAGTGCTATGGAGCGGGGGGAGCAGTACTTC CASSAMERGEQYF
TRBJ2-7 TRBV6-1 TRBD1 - TGTGCCACCTGGACAGGGCTTTCCTACGAGCAGTACTTC CATWTGLSYEQYF
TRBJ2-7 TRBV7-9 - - TGTGCCAGCAGCACAGCGGGCGAGCAGTACTTC CASSTAGEQYF
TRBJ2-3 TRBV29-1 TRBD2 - TGCAGCGTTGAAAGACTAGCGGCGAATACGCAGTATTTT CSVERLAANTQYF
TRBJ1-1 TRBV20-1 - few TGCAGGAGTGGGACCACTGAAGCTTTCTTT CRSGTTEAFF
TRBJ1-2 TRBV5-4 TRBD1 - TGTGCCAGCAGCTCGGGACAGGGGTTTTACTATGGCTACACCTTC CASSSGQGFYYGYTF
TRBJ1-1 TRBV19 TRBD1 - TGTGCCAGTAGTTCGCCGGGACAGGGGACTGAAGCTTTCTTT CASSSPGQGTEAFF
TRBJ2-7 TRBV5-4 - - TGTGCCAGCAGCACATTTAGGGGAAAGTACTACGAGCAGTACTTC CASSTFRGKYYEQYF
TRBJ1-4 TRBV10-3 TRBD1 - TGTGCCATCAGTGAAGGGACAGGGAATGAAAAACTGTTTTTT CAISEGTGNEKLFF
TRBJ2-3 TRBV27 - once TGTGCCAGCAGTCCTCGGACCCACACCGCTACGCAGTATTTT CASSPRTHTATQYF
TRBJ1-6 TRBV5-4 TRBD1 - TGTGCCAGCAGCTTCCCGGAAAGGGACAGAAATTCACCCCTCCACTTT CASSFPERDRNSPLHF
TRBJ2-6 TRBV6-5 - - TGTGCCAGCAGCAATGGGGTCTCCGGGGCCAACGTCCTGACTTTC CASSNGVSGANVLTF
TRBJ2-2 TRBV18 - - TGTGCCAGCTCACCCCCCTCCCTGGCGGAAAACACCGGGGAGCTGTTTTTT CASSPPSLAENTGELFF
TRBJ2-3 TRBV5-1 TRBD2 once TGCGCCAGCAGCCTCGGCGGGGGTGGAATGAATACGCAGTATTTT CASSLGGGGMNTQYF
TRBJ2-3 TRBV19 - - TGTGCCAGTAGTAGGGGGAGAGAAAATACGCAGTATTTT CASSRGRENTQYF
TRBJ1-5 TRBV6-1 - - TGTGCCAGCAGTGAATCAGGGGTATTTCAGCCCCAGCATTTT CASSESGVFQPQHF
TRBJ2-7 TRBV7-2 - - TGTGCCAGCAGCTTTACAAGGGGCTACGAGCAGTACTTC CASSFTRGYEQYF
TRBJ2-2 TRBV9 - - TGTGCCAGCAGCGGGACGGTGAACACCGGGGAGCTGTTTTTT CASSGTVNTGELFF
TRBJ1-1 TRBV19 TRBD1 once TGTGCCAGTAGTGTAAGGACAGGGAGGGAAACTGAAGCTTTCTTT CASSVRTGRETEAFF
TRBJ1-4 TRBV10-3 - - TGTGCCATCAGTGAGTCTCAGGGAGGGGTCAATGAAAAACTGTTTTTT CAISESQGGVNEKLFF
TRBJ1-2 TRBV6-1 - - TGTGCCAGCAGTGAAAGGGGCAGGGGAGTCATCTATGGCTACACCTTC CASSERGRGVIYGYTF
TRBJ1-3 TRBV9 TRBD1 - TGTGCCAGCAGCGAGCGGGGGAAAGACAGGGATCCTGGAAACACCATATATTTT CASSERGKDRDPGNTIYF
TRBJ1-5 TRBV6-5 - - TGTGCCAGCAGTTACTCAATGAATCAGCCCCAGCATTTT CASSYSMNQPQHF
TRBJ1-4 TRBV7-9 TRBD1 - TGTGCCAGCAGCCTCCGACAGGGCGCCATTCAACTGTTTTTT CASSLRQGAIQLFF
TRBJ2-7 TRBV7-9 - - TGTGCCAGCAGCTTAGGGCCCCCACTACAAGACTACGAGCAGTACTTC CASSLGPPLQDYEQYF
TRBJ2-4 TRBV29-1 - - TGCAGCGTTGGTGGAGACACCTACCCCAAAAACATTCAGTACTTC CSVGGDTYPKNIQYF
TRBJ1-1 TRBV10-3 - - TGTGCCATTAACTCGGGCGGGGACACTGAAGCTTTCTTT CAINSGGDTEAFF
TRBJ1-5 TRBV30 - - TGTGCCTGGACTATGACCGGCCAGCCCCAGCATTTT CAWTMTGQPQHF
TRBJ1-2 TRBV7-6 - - TGTGCCAGCAGCGTGGACGGTAACTATGGCTACACCTTC CASSVDGNYGYTF
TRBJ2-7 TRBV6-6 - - TGTGCCAGCAGTAGGACAATCTACGAGCAGTACTTC CASSRTIYEQYF
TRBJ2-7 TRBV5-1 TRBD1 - TGCGCCAGCAGCTCGCCTCCCGGGACAGGATCCTACGAGCAGTACTTC CASSSPPGTGSYEQYF
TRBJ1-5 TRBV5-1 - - TGCGCCAGCAGCTTGGGGGGTTTGGGCAATCAGCCCCAGCATTTT CASSLGGLGNQPQHF
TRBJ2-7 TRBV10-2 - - TGCGCCAGCAGTGAGTCCGGGGGCCCTTCCTACGAGCAGTACTTC CASSESGGPSYEQYF
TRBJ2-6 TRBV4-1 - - TGCGCCAGCAGCCAGTCACCAACAGGGTCTGGGGCCAACGTCCTGACTTTC CASSQSPTGSGANVLTF
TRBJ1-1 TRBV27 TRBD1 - TGTGCCAGTCGAGGGGGCATGAACACTGAAGCTTTCTTT CASRGGMNTEAFF
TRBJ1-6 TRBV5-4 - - TGTGCCAGCAGCTGGGGGTCCGGGGAAGGCTCACCCCTCCACTTT CASSWGSGEGSPLHF
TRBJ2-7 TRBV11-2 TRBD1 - TGTGCCAGCAGCTTGGACAGGGCATCCTACGAGCAGTACTTC CASSLDRASYEQYF
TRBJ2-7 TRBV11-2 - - TGTGCCAGCAGCTTTGGGGGACGGATCTACGAGCAGTACTTC CASSFGGRIYEQYF
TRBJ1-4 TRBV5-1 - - TGCGCCAGCAGCAATGGACAGTCTAATGAAAAACTGTTTTTT CASSNGQSNEKLFF
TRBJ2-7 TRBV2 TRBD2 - TGTGCCAGCAAACTAGCGGGGGCCTACGAGCAGTACTTC CASKLAGAYEQYF
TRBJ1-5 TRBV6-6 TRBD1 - TGTGCCAGCAGCCACAGGGGATATCAGCCCCAGCATTTT CASSHRGYQPQHF